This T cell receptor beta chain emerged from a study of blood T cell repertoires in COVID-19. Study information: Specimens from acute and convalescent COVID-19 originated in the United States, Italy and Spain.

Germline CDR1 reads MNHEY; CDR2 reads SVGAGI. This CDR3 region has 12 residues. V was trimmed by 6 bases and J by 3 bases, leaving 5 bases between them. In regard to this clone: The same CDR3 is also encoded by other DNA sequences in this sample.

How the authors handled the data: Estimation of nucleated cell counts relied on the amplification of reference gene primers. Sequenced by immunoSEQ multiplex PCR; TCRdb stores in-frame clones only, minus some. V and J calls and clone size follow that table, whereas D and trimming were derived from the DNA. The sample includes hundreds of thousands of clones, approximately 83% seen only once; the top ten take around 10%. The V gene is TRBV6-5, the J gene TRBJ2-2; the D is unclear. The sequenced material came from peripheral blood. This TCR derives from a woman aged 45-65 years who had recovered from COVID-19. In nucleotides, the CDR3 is TGTGCCAGCAGCTCCTACACCGGGGAGCTGTTTTTT. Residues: CASSSYTGELFF.